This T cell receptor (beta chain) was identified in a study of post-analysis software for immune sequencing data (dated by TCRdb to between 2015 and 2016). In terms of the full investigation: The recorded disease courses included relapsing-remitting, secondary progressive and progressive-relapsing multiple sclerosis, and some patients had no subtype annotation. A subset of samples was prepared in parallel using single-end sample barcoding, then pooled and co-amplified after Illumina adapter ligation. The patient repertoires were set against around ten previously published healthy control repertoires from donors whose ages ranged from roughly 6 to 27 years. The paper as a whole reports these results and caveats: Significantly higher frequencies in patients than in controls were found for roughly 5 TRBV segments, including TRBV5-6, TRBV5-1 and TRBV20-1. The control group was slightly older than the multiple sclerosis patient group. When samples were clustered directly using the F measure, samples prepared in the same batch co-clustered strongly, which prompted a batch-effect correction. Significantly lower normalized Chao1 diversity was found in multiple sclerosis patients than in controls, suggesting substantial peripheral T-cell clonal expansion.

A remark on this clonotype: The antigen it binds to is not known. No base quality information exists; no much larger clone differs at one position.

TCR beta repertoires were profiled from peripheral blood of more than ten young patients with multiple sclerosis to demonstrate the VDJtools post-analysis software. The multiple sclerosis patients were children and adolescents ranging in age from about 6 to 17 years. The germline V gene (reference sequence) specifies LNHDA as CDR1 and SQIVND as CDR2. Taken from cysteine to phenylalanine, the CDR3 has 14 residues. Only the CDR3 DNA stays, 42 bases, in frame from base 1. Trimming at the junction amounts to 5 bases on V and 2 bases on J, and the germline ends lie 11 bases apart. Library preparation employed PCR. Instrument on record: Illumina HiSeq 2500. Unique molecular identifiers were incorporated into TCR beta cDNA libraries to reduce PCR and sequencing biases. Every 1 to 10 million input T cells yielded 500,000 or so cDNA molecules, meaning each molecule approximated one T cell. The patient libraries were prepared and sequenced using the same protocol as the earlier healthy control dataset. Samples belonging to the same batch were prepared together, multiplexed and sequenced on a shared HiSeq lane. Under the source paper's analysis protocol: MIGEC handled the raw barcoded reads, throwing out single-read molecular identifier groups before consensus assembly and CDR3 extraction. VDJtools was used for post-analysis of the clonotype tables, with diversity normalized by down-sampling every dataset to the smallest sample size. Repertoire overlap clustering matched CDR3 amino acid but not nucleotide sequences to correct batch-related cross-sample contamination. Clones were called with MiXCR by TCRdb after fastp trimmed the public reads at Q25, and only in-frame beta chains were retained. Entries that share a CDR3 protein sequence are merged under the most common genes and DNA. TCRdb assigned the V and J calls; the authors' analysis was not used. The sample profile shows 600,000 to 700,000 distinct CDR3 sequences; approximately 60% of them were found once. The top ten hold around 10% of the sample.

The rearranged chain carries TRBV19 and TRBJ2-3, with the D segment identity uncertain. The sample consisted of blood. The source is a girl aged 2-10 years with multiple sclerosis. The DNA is TGTGCCAGTAGTTTTGGGAAGCTCACAGATACGCAGTATTTT. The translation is CASSFGKLTDTQYF.